This T cell receptor beta chain comes out of a study of T-cell memory formation after mild COVID-19. At the level of the study: TCR clusters were largely donor specific. General study results and limits: Detection of some responders pre-infection suggested pre-existing cross-reactive memory T cells participated.

The 5'RACE method, run with constant-segment primers, produced TCR alpha and TCR beta cDNA libraries (carrying sample barcodes and UMIs). TCRdb re-called the 5' RACE reads through MiXCR, storing one row per CDR3 protein. The sample has 550,000 to 600,000 distinct CDR3 sequences; about a fifth are singletons. This clonotype was counted only a few times. The target antigen is unknown. CDR1 is LGHDT and CDR2 is YNNKEL in the germline V gene (reference sequence). Trimming cost V 7 bases and J 0 bases, with 7 bases left between them. The CDR3 covers 13 residues. The material sequenced was PBMCs or a T cell subset sorted from them (not recorded which). This TCR derives from an adult woman who had mild COVID-19 (a few samples of this study predate the infection). Cell type and time point are not known. The gene calls are TRBV3-1 and TRBJ1-3; D is uncertain. Here the CDR3 reads CASTRSSGNTIYF. The CDR3 region has the DNA TGTGCCAGCACGCGTTCCTCTGGAAACACCATATATTTT.